Listed below are T cell receptor beta chains from one sample, sequenced in a study of T cell changes during pregnancy in multiple sclerosis. The table came from immunoSEQ multiplex PCR; TCRdb's copy has only in-frame clones and leaves some out. Among fewer than 45,000 clones listed, 80% to 90% were seen once. The sequenced sample was CD4+ T cells from peripheral blood mononuclear cells, obtained in the first trimester of pregnancy. The source of these receptors is a female donor with multiple sclerosis, enrolled in a pregnancy study. The CDR3 runs from the conserved cysteine through the conserved F or W. Fields, in order: CDR3 length, D gene, clone size, V gene, J gene, CDR3 protein, CDR3 DNA. A D gene is named only where the DNA matches it firmly. The listing skips clone size in some rows; elsewhere it reads once, few, many or a size class.

cdr3_length: 14
d_call: NA
clone_size: NA
v_call: TRBV6-5
j_call: TRBJ1-6
cdr3_aa: CASRKQGIRSPLHF
cdr3_nt: TGTGCCAGCAGGAAGCAGGGTATACGGTCACCCCTCCACTTT

cdr3_length: 13
d_call: TRBD1
clone_size: NA
v_call: TRBV19
j_call: TRBJ2-7
cdr3_aa: CASSQGASYEQYF
cdr3_nt: TGTGCCAGTAGCCAGGGGGCTTCCTACGAGCAGTACTTC

cdr3_length: 15
d_call: NA
clone_size: NA
v_call: TRBV19
j_call: TRBJ2-5
cdr3_aa: CASSTRWGEQETQYF
cdr3_nt: TGTGCCAGTAGTACTCGGTGGGGGGAACAAGAGACCCAGTACTTC

cdr3_length: 14
d_call: NA
clone_size: NA
v_call: TRBV7-2
j_call: TRBJ2-2
cdr3_aa: CASSWTIGAGELFF
cdr3_nt: TGTGCCAGCAGCTGGACTATTGGGGCCGGGGAGCTGTTTTTT

cdr3_length: 13
d_call: TRBD1
clone_size: NA
v_call: TRBV29-1
j_call: TRBJ1-4
cdr3_aa: CSVFGTALEKLFF
cdr3_nt: TGCAGCGTTTTCGGGACAGCGCTTGAAAAACTGTTTTTT

cdr3_length: 16
d_call: TRBD1
clone_size: NA
v_call: TRBV6-5
j_call: TRBJ1-3
cdr3_aa: CASSSGTGLSGNTIYF
cdr3_nt: TGTGCCAGCAGTTCCGGGACAGGGCTCTCTGGAAACACCATATATTTT

cdr3_length: 16
d_call: TRBD1
clone_size: NA
v_call: TRBV25-1
j_call: TRBJ2-1
cdr3_aa: CASSERDREVRNEQFF
cdr3_nt: TGTGCCAGCAGTGAACGGGACAGGGAGGTAAGGAATGAGCAGTTCTTC

cdr3_length: 14
d_call: TRBD2
clone_size: NA
v_call: TRBV29-1
j_call: TRBJ2-3
cdr3_aa: CSVGPSGGGDTQYF
cdr3_nt: TGCAGCGTTGGGCCTAGCGGGGGGGGAGATACGCAGTATTTT

cdr3_length: 14
d_call: NA
clone_size: NA
v_call: TRBV2
j_call: TRBJ1-1
cdr3_aa: CASSGRGGDTEAFF
cdr3_nt: TGTGCCAGCAGTGGGAGGGGGGGAGACACTGAAGCTTTCTTT

cdr3_length: 12
d_call: NA
clone_size: once
v_call: TRBV25-1
j_call: TRBJ1-2
cdr3_aa: CASSELGRSYTF
cdr3_nt: TGTGCCAGCAGTGAATTAGGGAGAAGCTACACCTTC

cdr3_length: 11
d_call: NA
clone_size: NA
v_call: TRBV9
j_call: TRBJ2-7
cdr3_aa: CASSQGGEQYF
cdr3_nt: TGTGCCAGCAGTCAGGGTGGTGAGCAGTACTTC

cdr3_length: 13
d_call: TRBD1
clone_size: few
v_call: TRBV28
j_call: TRBJ1-6
cdr3_aa: CASSRQGWGPLHF
cdr3_nt: TGTGCCAGCAGCCGACAGGGTTGGGGACCCCTCCACTTT

cdr3_length: 15
d_call: TRBD1
clone_size: NA
v_call: TRBV29-1
j_call: TRBJ1-2
cdr3_aa: CSVEGSSDRTYGYTF
cdr3_nt: TGCAGCGTTGAGGGGTCATCGGACAGGACTTATGGCTACACCTTC

cdr3_length: 15
d_call: TRBD1
clone_size: NA
v_call: TRBV30
j_call: TRBJ1-4
cdr3_aa: CAWSAQGNFREKLFF
cdr3_nt: TGTGCCTGGAGTGCACAGGGGAATTTTAGGGAAAAACTGTTTTTT

cdr3_length: 17
d_call: NA
clone_size: NA
v_call: TRBV28
j_call: TRBJ1-3
cdr3_aa: CASSLLQGVASGNTIYF
cdr3_nt: TGTGCCAGCAGTTTATTACAGGGAGTGGCGTCTGGAAACACCATATATTTT

cdr3_length: 15
d_call: NA
clone_size: NA
v_call: TRBV5-6
j_call: TRBJ1-1
cdr3_aa: CASSLTLQGNTEAFF
cdr3_nt: TGTGCCAGCAGCTTGACCCTACAGGGGAACACTGAAGCTTTCTTT

cdr3_length: 18
d_call: TRBD1
clone_size: NA
v_call: TRBV5-1
j_call: TRBJ2-7
cdr3_aa: CASRSMMKTGAASYEQYF
cdr3_nt: TGCGCCAGCAGATCGATGATGAAAACAGGGGCCGCATCCTACGAGCAGTACTTC

cdr3_length: 15
d_call: NA
clone_size: NA
v_call: TRBV5-6
j_call: TRBJ1-1
cdr3_aa: CASSLGQVPNTEAFF
cdr3_nt: TGTGCCAGCAGCTTGGGGCAAGTCCCGAACACTGAAGCTTTCTTT

cdr3_length: 15
d_call: NA
clone_size: NA
v_call: TRBV5-1
j_call: TRBJ1-4
cdr3_aa: CASSTDGTFIEKLFF
cdr3_nt: TGCGCCAGCAGCACTGACGGGACATTTATCGAAAAACTGTTTTTT

cdr3_length: 14
d_call: NA
clone_size: NA
v_call: TRBV18
j_call: TRBJ2-7
cdr3_aa: CASSERTRLYEQYF
cdr3_nt: TGTGCCAGCTCAGAACGGACACGCCTCTACGAGCAGTACTTC

cdr3_length: 16
d_call: NA
clone_size: NA
v_call: TRBV9
j_call: TRBJ1-1
cdr3_aa: CASSVASLNRNTEAFF
cdr3_nt: TGTGCCAGCAGCGTAGCGTCCTTAAACAGGAACACTGAAGCTTTCTTT

cdr3_length: 15
d_call: TRBD2
clone_size: NA
v_call: TRBV30
j_call: TRBJ2-7
cdr3_aa: CAWSAPGLAGPGQYF
cdr3_nt: TGTGCCTGGAGCGCCCCGGGACTAGCGGGTCCAGGGCAGTACTTC

cdr3_length: 15
d_call: NA
clone_size: NA
v_call: TRBV7-2
j_call: TRBJ2-6
cdr3_aa: CASSAQGTGANVLTF
cdr3_nt: TGTGCCAGCAGCGCGCAGGGGACCGGGGCCAACGTCCTGACTTTC

cdr3_length: 16
d_call: TRBD1
clone_size: NA
v_call: TRBV19
j_call: TRBJ2-3
cdr3_aa: CASSTLDRGGSDTQYF
cdr3_nt: TGTGCCAGTAGTACCCTGGACAGGGGGGGCTCAGATACGCAGTATTTT

cdr3_length: 12
d_call: NA
clone_size: NA
v_call: TRBV6-1
j_call: TRBJ2-7
cdr3_aa: CASRMGGGEQYF
cdr3_nt: TGTGCCAGCAGGATGGGGGGAGGCGAGCAGTACTTC

cdr3_length: 13
d_call: TRBD1
clone_size: NA
v_call: TRBV5-1
j_call: TRBJ1-2
cdr3_aa: CASSAGTGYGYTF
cdr3_nt: TGCGCCAGCAGCGCCGGGACAGGGTATGGCTACACCTTC

cdr3_length: 15
d_call: TRBD1
clone_size: NA
v_call: TRBV6-6
j_call: TRBJ2-1
cdr3_aa: CASRGPGQGGNEQFF
cdr3_nt: TGTGCCAGCAGGGGACCGGGACAGGGGGGCAATGAGCAGTTCTTC

cdr3_length: 15
d_call: NA
clone_size: NA
v_call: TRBV4-3
j_call: TRBJ1-1
cdr3_aa: CASSQDPLGGTEAFF
cdr3_nt: TGCGCCAGCAGCCAAGATCCCCTCGGGGGCACTGAAGCTTTCTTT

cdr3_length: 14
d_call: NA
clone_size: NA
v_call: TRBV14
j_call: TRBJ2-2
cdr3_aa: CASSQVGKSEELFF
cdr3_nt: TGTGCCAGCAGCCAAGTCGGGAAGTCCGAGGAGCTGTTTTTT

cdr3_length: 13
d_call: NA
clone_size: NA
v_call: TRBV7-8
j_call: TRBJ2-7
cdr3_aa: CASSLVSGYEQYF
cdr3_nt: TGTGCCAGCAGCTTAGTGTCCGGCTACGAGCAGTACTTC